The T cell receptor beta chain under discussion was sequenced for a study of CD8+ T cells in alopecia areata. Study in general: Treatment with tofacitinib (6 to 18 months) was followed by 6 months off drug.

RNA extraction was followed by reverse transcription into cDNA, which acted as the sequencing template. Generated by immunoSEQ multiplex PCR, the TCRdb table keeps only in-frame clones and is missing some. The repertoire holds around 70,000 clones, with 25% to 30% as singletons. Trimming removed 2 bases from V and 3 bases from J; junction bases left unmatched: 0. The CDR3 is 13 amino acids. Germline loops: CDR1 SGHDT, CDR2 YYEEEE. Treatment given: oral pan-JAK inhibitor, 5-10 mg twice daily. The chain carries TRBV5-6 and TRBJ2-7; TRBD2 agrees at 9 bases. The TCR originated in a human donor with alopecia areata. The sequenced sample was CD8+ T cells sorted from blood, obtained at week 4, from a patient treated with tofacitinib. DNA of the CDR3: TGTGCCAGCAGCTTTAGCGGGAGCTACGAGCAGTACTTC. This translates into CASSFSGSYEQYF. Full variable domain (missing parts from reference TRBV5-6 and TRBJ2-7): DAGVTQSPTHLIKTRGQQVTLRCSPKSGHDTVSWYQQALGQGPQFIFQYYEEEERQRGNFPDRFSGHQFPNYSSELNVNALLLGDSALYLCASSFSGSYEQYFGPGTRLTVT.